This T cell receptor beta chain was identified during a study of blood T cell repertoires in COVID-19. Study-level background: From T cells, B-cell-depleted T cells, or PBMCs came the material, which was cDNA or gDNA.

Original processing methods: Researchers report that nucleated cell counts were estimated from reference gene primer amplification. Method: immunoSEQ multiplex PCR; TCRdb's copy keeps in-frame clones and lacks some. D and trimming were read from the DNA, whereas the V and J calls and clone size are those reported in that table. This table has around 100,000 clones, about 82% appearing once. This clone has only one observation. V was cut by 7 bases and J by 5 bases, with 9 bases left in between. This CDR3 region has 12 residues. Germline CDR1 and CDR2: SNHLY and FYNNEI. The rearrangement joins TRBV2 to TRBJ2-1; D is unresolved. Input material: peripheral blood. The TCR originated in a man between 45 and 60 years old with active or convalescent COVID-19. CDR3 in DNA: TGTGCCAGCACTGTTCGAGACAATGAGCAGTTCTTC. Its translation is CASTVRDNEQFF.